These T cell receptor beta chains were read from a single sample in a study of cytomegalovirus exposure and HLA in healthy donors. TCRdb keeps only in-frame clones here, not all; method: immunoSEQ multiplex PCR. Among under 150,000 clones, over 65% were seen once, and the ten largest hold 2% to 3%. The sample comprised PBMCs. The receptors come from a woman younger than 30 in good health and CMV-seronegative. CDR3s include the opening cysteine and the closing phenylalanine or tryptophan.

CASSVSWDRAKNTEAFF,TRBV9,TRBJ1-1
CASSLDAGQGNEDFF,TRBV7-2,TRBJ1-1
CASSLRTAGDEKLFF,TRBV5-6,TRBJ1-4
CASIGLAKDEQYF,TRBV27,TRBJ2-7
CASSDYYTGSYTF,TRBV6-4,TRBJ1-2
CASSLGRTLITSSYNEQFF,TRBV7-2,TRBJ2-1
CSVVIGGNQPQHF,TRBV29-1,TRBJ1-5
CASSLPGKAPLHF,TRBV5-6,TRBJ1-6
CASVGAGNQPQHF,TRBV6-1,TRBJ1-5
CASSAYSPSGDGTDTQYF,TRBV11-3,TRBJ2-3
CATSDWPHEQFF,TRBV15,TRBJ2-1
CASSLGRGEAFF,TRBV13,TRBJ1-1
CATMSGNTEAFF,TRBV27,TRBJ1-1
CATLRDRGSNQPQHF,TRBV6-1,TRBJ1-5
CASSQVGQGPKSGYTF,TRBV4-2,TRBJ1-2
CASSTAGTSRPGELFF,TRBV18,TRBJ2-2
CASSLEPRVNTEAFF,TRBV7-2,TRBJ1-1
CASSLRQGSYNEQFF,TRBV28,TRBJ2-1
CASKPAGLRETQYF,TRBV2,TRBJ2-5
CASSPGLADKNIQYF,TRBV18,TRBJ2-4
CASSQEGMGHNTGELFF,TRBV4-2,TRBJ2-2
CASSPGQYDQPQHF,TRBV18,TRBJ1-5
CASSLEPAGGVRDTQYF,TRBV5-1,TRBJ2-3
CASSYGTGVGMNTEAFF,TRBV27,TRBJ1-1
CASSWGVGGDTQYF,TRBV11-3,TRBJ2-3
CASSSNRRTARNTEAFF,TRBV5-8,TRBJ1-1
CASSDRGLAGGDTQYF,TRBV6-4,TRBJ2-3
CASSPQAGPSGANVLTF,TRBV18,TRBJ2-6
CASSLAGGSNQPQHF,TRBV6-5,TRBJ1-5
CSVGTGGGQPQHF,TRBV29-1,TRBJ1-5
CASGSGEQTGELFF,TRBV27,TRBJ2-2
CASSLSRVTYEQYF,TRBV27,TRBJ2-7
CASSQPGLAGGLETQYF,TRBV14,TRBJ2-5
CASSMTGVNTEAFF,TRBV19,TRBJ1-1
CASSTGTPYGYTF,TRBV6-1,TRBJ1-2
CASSQDQAGNEQFF,TRBV4-3,TRBJ2-1
CASSLDVGQGRNTIYF,TRBV7-2,TRBJ1-3
CASSGTGQGYNEQFF,TRBV6-4,TRBJ2-1
CASWDISGNTIYF,TRBV19,TRBJ1-3
CAISRGSGTGELFF,TRBV2,TRBJ2-2
CSFQDGGAGDQETQYF,TRBV29-1,TRBJ2-5
CASSRQGAVANEKLFF,TRBV5-5,TRBJ1-4
CASSEQGSAVSPLHF,TRBV6-1,TRBJ1-6
CASSPGVGGRASEQFF,TRBV7-9,TRBJ2-1
CAWSSRVDSTEAFF,TRBV30,TRBJ1-1
CASSLVGYRDAKNIQYF,TRBV7-9,TRBJ2-4
CASCRGERTEAFF,TRBV6-5,TRBJ1-1
CASIGTWGTEAFF,TRBV28,TRBJ1-1
CASSIEFSLSETQYF,TRBV19,TRBJ2-5
CASSGGQRSSPLHF,TRBV19,TRBJ1-6
CASGGGNGYTF,TRBV2,TRBJ1-2
CASSLDSEYGYTF,TRBV28,TRBJ1-2
CASSPPGQGLSTEAFF,TRBV18,TRBJ1-1
CAVTGRNTEAFF,TRBV11-2,TRBJ1-1
CASSLGRTGDFYGYTF,TRBV7-9,TRBJ1-2
CASSSTGAYSSPLHF,TRBV19,TRBJ1-6
CASKIEGGVETQYF,TRBV5-1,TRBJ2-5
CSVRTDLDTEAFF,TRBV29-1,TRBJ1-1
CAWSELGTGGNTIYF,TRBV30,TRBJ1-3